The 21 T cell receptor beta chains below all came from one sample that was sequenced in a study of CDR3 diversity in severe acne. MiXCR, run by TCRdb on the PCR reads, gives a single entry per CDR3 protein. The repertoire holds around 91,000 distinct CDR3 sequences, with around 49% as singletons. Material for sequencing was blood. The source is a male donor in good health, without acne.

The sample holds one count of this clonotype. This chain joins TRBV20-1 and TRBJ2-7; 10 nucleotides align to TRBD1. Per the germline V gene, CDR1 is DFQATT and CDR2 is SNEGSKA (reference sequence). Trimming cost V 6 bases and J 6 bases; bases outside gene matches: 8. The CDR3 length is 13 residues. CDR3 in DNA: TGCAGTGCCAATGACAGGGGGCCTAGCGAGCAGTACTTC. Translated: CSANDRGPSEQYF.

DNA for the CDR3: TGTGCCACCAGTGAGGCGCAGGGTGGCCAAGAGACCCAGTACTTC. The encoded protein is CATSEAQGGQETQYF. The chain combines TRBV24-1 with TRBJ2-5, with D perhaps TRBD1 (5 bases). With 4 bases removed from V and 1 base from J, the gap between germline ends came to 12 bases. Germline CDR1 and CDR2: KGHDR and SFDVKD. The CDR3 is made up of 15 amino acids.

V and J are TRBV20-1 and TRBJ2-2; TRBD2 matches at 12 bases. The V and J ends lost 5 bases and 1 base, in that order; junction bases with no gene match: 2. The germline V gene encodes CDR1 DFQATT and CDR2 SNEGSKA (reference sequence). The CDR3 covers 15 residues. The CDR3 here is CSALTSGRNTGELFF. For the CDR3, the DNA is TGCAGTGCTTTGACTAGCGGGAGGAACACCGGGGAGCTGTTTTTT.

This clonotype appeared a single time. The chain employs TRBV10-2 and TRBJ2-7, with 7 bases fitting TRBD1. The CDR3 totals 13 residues. The germline V gene has CDR1 WSHSY and CDR2 SAAADI. V was clipped by 9 bases and J by 6 bases; unmatched bases: 11. The CDR3 nucleotides read TGCGCCAGTGGCGGAAGGGGGCGCCTCGAGCAGTACTTC. Its translation is CASGGRGRLEQYF.

This clonotype was observed many times. The chain has TRBV6-5 and TRBJ1-1, with TRBD1 matching 9 bases. J gave up 0 bases and V 5 bases, and 4 bases lay outside the gene matches. Germline CDR1 is MNHEY and CDR2 is SVGAGI. The CDR3 totals 15 residues. The CDR3 spells CASSLTGGVNTEAFF. Here the CDR3 DNA reads TGTGCCAGCAGTCTGACAGGGGGTGTGAACACTGAAGCTTTCTTT.

The rearrangement uses TRBV19 and TRBJ1-1; D is unresolved. Germline V lookup: CDR1 LNHDA, CDR2 SQIVND (reference sequence). The germline V and J ends were trimmed by 1 base and 1 base, with 7 bases remaining between them. This CDR3 has 14 amino acids. For the CDR3, the DNA is TGTGCCAGTAGTATAGGACCTCCGAACACTGAAGCTTTCTTT. It translates to CASSIGPPNTEAFF.

The rearrangement uses TRBV29-1 and TRBJ1-1; 8 bases fit TRBD1. The CDR3 length is 15 residues. CDR1 SQVTM and CDR2 ANQGSEA come from the germline V gene. J was trimmed by 5 bases and V by 6 bases; bases with no gene match: 14. The CDR3 sequence: CSVSTVGQGGTEAFF. The CDR3 DNA reads TGCAGCGTAAGCACTGTAGGACAGGGTGGGACTGAAGCTTTCTTT.

This clonotype was seen repeatedly, ten times or more. CDR3 sequence reads: CASSLWTGTGGELFF. The CDR3 DNA follows: TGTGCCAGCAGCCTATGGACAGGGACCGGAGGGGAGCTGTTTTTT. The chain has TRBV11-2 and TRBJ2-2; 8 bases fit TRBD1. Germline V gene lookup returns CDR1 SGHAT and CDR2 FQNNGV. The V and J ends lost 5 bases and 8 bases, in that order; junction bases with no gene match: 10. The CDR3 runs to 15 residues.

This sequence joins TRBV29-1 and TRBJ1-2; 10 bases match TRBD1. The junction had 4 bases not matched to a gene; V was cut back by 7 bases and J by 8 bases. The CDR3 totals 11 residues. Germline V gene sequence: CDR1 SQVTM, CDR2 ANQGSEA. The CDR3 spells CSARTGGGYTF. The DNA of the CDR3 is TGCAGCGCTCGGACAGGGGGGGGCTACACCTTC.

The chain employs TRBV7-2 and TRBJ2-7, with 8 bases aligning to TRBD2. Germline V gene sequence: CDR1 SGHTA, CDR2 FQGNSA. The V gene end was trimmed by 6 bases and the J gene end by 2 bases; junction bases not matched to a gene: 6. The CDR3 has 14 residues. CDR3 in DNA: TGTGCCAGCAGTCAACCGGGACTAGCCTACGAGCAGTACTTC. This gives the protein CASSQPGLAYEQYF. Using reference TRBV7-2 and TRBJ2-7 for the parts outside the CDR3, the full variable domain is GAGVSQSPSNKVTEKGKDVELRCDPISGHTALYWYRQSLGQGLEFLIYFQGNSAPDKSGLPSDRFSAERTGGSVSTLTIQRTQQEDSAVYLCASSQPGLAYEQYFGPGTRLTVT.

This clonotype was counted between two and nine times. J is TRBJ2-2 and V is TRBV7-6; TRBD2 matches at 10 bases. This CDR3 is 16 amino acids long. V trimming: 5 bases; J trimming: 3 bases; junction bases outside the gene matches: 6. Germline V gene lookup returns CDR1 SGHVS and CDR2 FNYEAQ. The CDR3 DNA follows: TGTGCCAGCAGCCAACCGACTAGCGGGTACACCGGGGAGCTGTTTTTT. This codes for CASSQPTSGYTGELFF.

This clonotype was seen repeatedly, ten times or more. The chain is built from TRBV5-5 and TRBJ1-5; possible D gene TRBD1, 5 bases. The CDR3 consists of 14 residues. Trimming left V 4 bases short and J 3 bases short, with 11 bases between. Germline values: CDR1 SGHKS, CDR2 YYEKEE (reference sequence). The CDR3 sequence is CASSPGLINQPQHF. The DNA for the CDR3 is TGTGCCAGCAGCCCGGGACTTATCAATCAGCCCCAGCATTTT.

Details on this clonotype: A read error may produce the germline difference seen at one junction end. The gene calls are TRBV5-4 and TRBJ2-2, with 7 bases lining up with TRBD2. The CDR3 runs 13 residues. Germline V CDR1 and CDR2: SGHNT, YYREEE (reference sequence). For the CDR3, the DNA is TGTGCCAGCAGCGCTGGGGGGGACCGGGGAGCTGTTTTT. Encoded protein: CASSAGGDRGAVF.

In its sample, this clonotype was seen once. The chain has TRBV6-5 and TRBJ1-5; D call uncertain. The CDR3 consists of 14 residues. V lost 4 bases and J lost 12, with 19 bases in between. Germline V gives CDR1 MNHEY, CDR2 SVGAGI. The CDR3 spells CASSFKASRSNQHF. The CDR3 region has the DNA TGTGCCAGCAGTTTCAAGGCCTCCCGGAGCAACCAGCATTTT.

This clonotype was found many times. The genes are TRBV9 and TRBJ1-2, with 8 bases lining up with TRBD1. The CDR3 length is 14 residues. Germline-derived CDR1 and CDR2 are SGDLS and YYNGEE. V was clipped by 5 bases and J by 4 bases; unmatched bases: 7. The CDR3 loop reads CASSTPGGSYGYTF. In DNA form, the CDR3 reads TGTGCCAGCAGTACCCCAGGGGGCTCCTATGGCTACACCTTC.

In its sample, this clonotype was seen many times. The chain carries TRBV13 and TRBJ1-6, with D possibly being TRBD1 (5 bases). The V end lost 1 base, the J end lost 5 bases, and 9 bases lay between the germline ends. Germline V gives CDR1 PRHDT, CDR2 FYEKMQ (reference sequence). The CDR3 is 15 residues long. CDR3 bases: TGTGCCAGCAGCTTAGCGGCAGGGAATAATTCACCCCTCCACTTT. It specifies CASSLAAGNNSPLHF.

In regard to this clonotype: This CDR3 is missing its conserved last phenylalanine or tryptophan, likely due to a read error. Because the CDR3's place on the DNA is in doubt, the DNA is left out and the CDR3 is given as listed by TCRdb. The V and J genes are TRBV5-5 and TRBJ1-4; TRBD1, the D gene given by the table, was not confirmed from the DNA. The CDR3 contains 13 residues when both ends are counted. CDR1 and CDR2 (germline): SGHKS, YYEKEE (reference sequence). This CDR3 is CASRPDRVRNQGR.

This chain joins TRBV7-6 and TRBJ2-7; 9 bases line up with TRBD1. V shed 0 bases, J shed 3 bases, and the junction held 3 bases outside the gene matches. CDR1 and CDR2 (germline): SGHVS, FNYEAQ. The CDR3 consists of 15 residues. This chain's CDR3 is CASSLAPGQGYEQYF. CDR3 sequence (DNA): TGTGCCAGCAGCTTAGCCCCGGGACAGGGCTACGAGCAGTACTTC.

This clonotype was observed a single time. The rearrangement uses TRBV20-1 and TRBJ2-5; D perhaps matches TRBD1 (5 bases). Germline assignment: CDR1 DFQATT and CDR2 SNEGSKA (reference sequence). The ends were cut back, 3 bases at V and 1 base at J, with 15 bases in the middle. CDR3 size: 15 residues. CDR3 sequence: CSASLPRQSQETQYF. CDR3 in DNA: TGCAGTGCTAGCCTCCCCCGACAGTCCCAAGAGACCCAGTACTTC.

This clonotype was counted a few times. The chain employs TRBV15 and TRBJ2-7; possibly TRBD2 for D (6 bases). Trimming took off 1 base at V and 3 bases at J, with 13 bases between the two ends. This CDR3 region has 15 residues. Germline V gene sequence: CDR1 LNHNV, CDR2 YYDKDF (reference sequence). CDR3 DNA sequence: TGTGCCACCAGCAGAGCAGCGGGTGAACACTACGAGCAGTACTTC. Translation: CATSRAAGEHYEQYF.

This clonotype was observed a handful of times. The chain is built from TRBV20-1 and TRBJ2-4, with a tentative D call TRBD2 (7 bases). CDR3 length: 14 amino acids. Deletions cut 4 bases from V and 5 bases from J, with 15 bases between. CDR1 DFQATT and CDR2 SNEGSKA come from the germline V gene (reference sequence). As DNA, the CDR3 is TGCAGTGCTAACCCGGGGGGCCGGGAAAACATTCAGTACTTC. Encoded protein: CSANPGGRENIQYF.